This entry describes one T cell receptor beta chain. These data originate in a study of blood T cell repertoires in COVID-19. Study-level background: From the United States, Italy and Spain came samples of acute and convalescent COVID-19. Sources were T cells, B-cell-depleted T cells, or PBMCs; the material itself was cDNA or gDNA.

There are 15 residues in the CDR3. Trimming left V 0 bases short and J 0 bases short, with 9 bases between. Germline lookup yields CDR1 LNHNV and CDR2 YYDKDF (reference sequence). As originally analysed: How many nucleated cells were present was estimated from reference gene primer amplification. Repertoires were generated with immunoSEQ multiplex PCR, while TCRdb's copy carries only in-frame clones and drops some. That table is the source of V, J and clone size, and D and trimming were worked out from the DNA. This sample has roughly 100,000 clones, with roughly four fifths found just once. Sequences were obtained from peripheral blood. The receptor was derived from a man between 60 and 75 years old with acute or convalescent COVID-19. This sequence joins TRBV15 and TRBJ2-7; a possible D gene is TRBD1 (6 bases). CDR3: CATSRDRGTSYEQYV. DNA of the CDR3: TGTGCCACCAGCAGAGATAGGGGGACCTCCTACGAGCAGTACGTC.